Each of the 28 T cell receptor beta chains below was sequenced from the same sample in a study of beta chain features in type 1 diabetes. Study-level findings and limits: Patients with Type 1 diabetes showed moderately but significantly shorter TCRB CDR3s in all four CD4+ subsets.

Their target antigens are unknown. Every bit of the isolated RNA underwent reverse transcription, so sequencing read expressed TCRB transcripts. TCRdb's table, derived via immunoSEQ multiplex PCR, lists solely in-frame clones and lacks some. Of some 16,000 clones listed, around 77% were seen once; the top ten hold roughly 0.33%. Sequenced input: stem cell memory CD4+ T cells from blood. These receptors were obtained from a woman aged 18-29 years with type 1 diabetes.

V usage is TRBV9 and J usage is TRBJ1-2; D is perhaps TRBD1 (5 bases). Germline lookup yields CDR1 SGDLS and CDR2 YYNGEE. V was cut by 3 bases and J by 8 bases, with 17 bases left in between. The CDR3 runs to 14 residues. CDR3 bases: TGTGCCAGCAGCGCAAGGAGGGGTTGGGAGGGCTACACCTTC. This gives the protein CASSARRGWEGYTF.

This clone was picked up one time. This sequence joins TRBV18 and TRBJ1-5; D ambiguous. The CDR3 loop spans 13 amino acids. Germline CDR1 KGHSH, CDR2 LQKENI. The ends were cut back, 3 bases at V and 4 bases at J, with 7 bases in the middle. CDR3 in amino acids: CASSPNSNQPQHF. Here the CDR3 DNA reads TGTGCCAGCTCACCGAACAGTAATCAGCCCCAGCATTTT.

The V and J genes are TRBV5-1 and TRBJ2-2; 11 bases agree with TRBD2. The CDR3 covers 16 residues. Losses at the gene ends were 3 bases for V and 5 bases for J; bases not matched to a gene: 6. The germline CDR1 and CDR2 sequences are SGHRS and YFSETQ. The CDR3 region has the DNA TGCGCCAGCAGCTCCTTAGCGGGAGGGCTTACCGGGGAGCTGTTTTTT. Amino acid sequence: CASSSLAGGLTGELFF.

The gene calls are TRBV15 and TRBJ2-3; 13 nucleotides line up with TRBD2. CDR1 and CDR2 from the germline V gene are LNHNV and YYDKDF (reference sequence). J was trimmed by 7 bases and V by 2 bases; bases with no gene match: 6. This CDR3 comprises 16 residues. This CDR3 reads CATSRKLAGGTHTQYF. The CDR3 bases are TGTGCCACCAGCAGAAAACTAGCGGGAGGGACGCATACGCAGTATTTT.

V usage is TRBV5-4 and J usage is TRBJ2-5; tentatively, D is TRBD2 (6 bases). This CDR3 is 15 amino acids long. Germline lookup yields CDR1 SGHNT and CDR2 YYREEE (reference sequence). The ends were cut back, 4 bases at V and 5 bases at J, with 18 bases in the middle. CDR3 in DNA: TGTGCCAGCAGCGGAACTAGCAGCCCCTGGGAGACCCAGTACTTC. Translation: CASSGTSSPWETQYF.

This rearrangement joins TRBV7-9 to TRBJ2-3, with 7 bases matching TRBD1. Germline V gene data show CDR1 as SEHNR and CDR2 as FQNEAQ (reference sequence). This CDR3 has 14 residues. V trimming: 5 bases; J trimming: 4 bases; junction bases outside the gene matches: 6. Written as DNA, the CDR3 is TGTGCCAGCAGCCACAGGGGTTGGGCAGATACGCAGTATTTT. This codes for CASSHRGWADTQYF. Supplemented by reference TRBV7-9 and TRBJ2-3, the full variable domain reads DTGVSQNPRHKITKRGQNVTFRCDPISEHNRLYWYRQTLGQGPEFLTYFQNEAQLEKSRLLSDRFSAERPKGSFSTLEIQRTEQGDSAMYLCASSHRGWADTQYFGPGTRLTVL.

This rearrangement joins TRBV9 to TRBJ2-1, with 13 bases that match TRBD2. CDR1 and CDR2 from the germline V gene are SGDLS and YYNGEE. The V segment lost 3 bases and the J segment 9 bases; nucleotides outside the gene matches: 6. CDR3 size: 15 residues. The CDR3 protein is CASSAGLAGESEQFF. DNA of the CDR3: TGTGCCAGCAGCGCAGGACTAGCGGGAGAGAGTGAGCAGTTCTTC.

The rearrangement uses TRBV9 and TRBJ2-7; D is possibly TRBD1 (6 bases). Germline CDR1 SGDLS, CDR2 YYNGEE. Trimming removed 3 bases from V and 6 bases from J, with 19 bases in between. This CDR3 contains 15 residues. CDR3 in DNA: TGTGCCAGCAGCGCGACAACAGGGCTTAACTTCGAGCAGTACTTC. Its translation is CASSATTGLNFEQYF.

CDR3: CASSLFGQGADTQYF. For the CDR3, the DNA is TGCGCCAGCAGCTTGTTTGGTCAGGGGGCCGATACGCAGTATTTT. The rearrangement links TRBV5-1 to TRBJ2-3; TRBD1 aligns across 8 bases. Trimming removed 1 base from V and 6 bases from J; junction bases left unmatched: 7. The CDR3 is 15 amino acids. CDR1 is SGHRS, CDR2 YFSETQ, per germline.

The rearrangement joins TRBV7-9 to TRBJ2-5, with TRBD1 matching over 8 bases. The junction had 9 bases not matched to a gene; V was cut back by 4 bases and J by 5 bases. The CDR3 spans 15 residues. Per germline, CDR1 SEHNR and CDR2 FQNEAQ (reference sequence). This chain's CDR3 is CASSSRQGWTETQYF. CDR3 coding DNA: TGTGCCAGCAGCTCCCGACAGGGGTGGACGGAGACCCAGTACTTC.

The CDR3 here is CASSRGTAKNTEAFF. The CDR3 coding sequence is TGTGCCAGCAGCCGAGGGACAGCGAAGAACACTGAAGCTTTCTTT. This chain connects TRBV7-2 to TRBJ1-1; TRBD1 aligns across 7 bases. The germline gives CDR1 SGHTA, CDR2 FQGNSA. V lost 5 bases to trimming and J lost 1 base; unmatched junction nucleotides: 7. The CDR3 spans 15 residues.

The V and J genes are TRBV5-1 and TRBJ2-1, with 12 bases fitting TRBD2. J lost 4 bases, V lost 3 bases, and 8 bases had no gene match. The CDR3 runs 17 residues. Germline CDR1 SGHRS, CDR2 YFSETQ. CDR3 amino acids: CASSWTTSGSQYNEQFF. For the CDR3, the DNA is TGCGCCAGCAGCTGGACGACTAGCGGGAGCCAATACAATGAGCAGTTCTTC. Supplemented by reference TRBV5-1 and TRBJ2-1, the full variable domain reads KAGVTQTPRYLIKTRGQQVTLSCSPISGHRSVSWYQQTPGQGLQFLFEYFSETQRNKGNFPGRFSGRQFSNSRSEMNVSTLELGDSALYLCASSWTTSGSQYNEQFFGPGTRLTVL.

The rearrangement links TRBV18 to TRBJ1-1; tentative D call: TRBD1 (6 bases). CDR1 is KGHSH and CDR2 is LQKENI in the germline V gene. The V end lost 3 bases, the J end lost 6 bases, and 14 bases lay between the germline ends. The CDR3 is made up of 14 amino acids. CDR3 bases: TGTGCCAGCTCACCTACGGAACAGGGCCCTGAAGCTTTCTTT. It codes for CASSPTEQGPEAFF.

The J gene is TRBJ2-7, the V gene TRBV7-2; TRBD1 matches at 9 bases. With V trimmed by 3 bases and J by 3 bases, 3 bases remained unmatched. The CDR3 has 14 residues. From germline, CDR1 is SGHTA and CDR2 FQGNSA. CDR3 sequence (DNA): TGTGCCAGCAGCTTCGGGACAGGGAACTACGAGCAGTACTTC. It yields the protein CASSFGTGNYEQYF.

The chain carries TRBV6-5 and TRBJ1-3; 7 nucleotides align to TRBD1. The CDR3 totals 15 residues. V dropped 6 bases and J dropped 3; count of bases not matched to a gene: 8. The germline CDR1 and CDR2 sequences are MNHEY and SVGAGI. Written as DNA, the CDR3 is TGTGCCAGCAGGGTGACAGGGACTCTTGGAAACACCATATATTTT. This codes for CASRVTGTLGNTIYF.

A single count supports this clone. This chain joins TRBV7-3 and TRBJ2-3; 12 nucleotides agree with TRBD2. CDR1 and CDR2 (germline): SGHTA, FQGTGA. With 5 bases clipped from V and 1 base from J, the junction kept 4 bases outside the gene matches. The CDR3 contains 16 residues. CDR3 protein: CASSPRLAGGTDTQYF. Here the CDR3 DNA reads TGTGCCAGCAGCCCGAGACTAGCGGGGGGCACAGATACGCAGTATTTT.

This chain links TRBV11-2 with TRBJ2-7, with 9 bases lining up with TRBD1. Germline V gene sequence: CDR1 SGHAT, CDR2 FQNNGV. The ends lost 1 base at V and 3 bases at J; junction bases unmatched: 4. This CDR3 region has 15 residues. The CDR3 nucleotides are TGTGCCAGCAGCTTAGCGACAGGGGGGAGCTACGAGCAGTACGTC. Its translation is CASSLATGGSYEQYV.

V usage is TRBV19 and J usage is TRBJ1-3; 7 bases are shared with TRBD1. Germline CDR1 and CDR2: LNHDA and SQIVND (reference sequence). The CDR3 is 17 residues long. The ends lost 6 bases at V and 0 bases at J; junction bases unmatched: 11. CDR3 residues: CASRKGWDSHSGNTIYF. CDR3 DNA sequence: TGTGCCAGTAGAAAGGGATGGGACAGCCACTCTGGAAACACCATATATTTT.

The rearrangement uses TRBV6-1 and TRBJ2-7; TRBD1 is a possible D gene (6 bases). Germline assignment: CDR1 MNHNS and CDR2 SASEGT. This CDR3 has 11 amino acids. The CDR3 DNA reads as TGTGCCAGCAGTGACAGGGGCCGCCGAGAAGTC. Protein: CASSDRGRREV.

The chain carries TRBV5-1 and TRBJ2-1; 11 bases agree with TRBD2. V shed 5 bases, J shed 2 bases, and the junction held 9 bases outside the gene matches. The germline V gene encodes CDR1 SGHRS and CDR2 YFSETQ. There are 17 residues in the CDR3. The CDR3, as DNA: TGCGCCAGCAGAAGTACTAGCGGGAGCCCGACCTACAATGAGCAGTTCTTC. It translates to CASRSTSGSPTYNEQFF.

The chain employs TRBV5-6 and TRBJ2-1, with 8 bases that match TRBD2. CDR3 length: 18 residues. After removal of 4 bases from V and 3 bases from J, the junction contained 15 bases not matched to a gene. Germline-derived CDR1 and CDR2 are SGHDT and YYEEEE. This chain's CDR3 is CASSRKKTGTSIYNEQFF. In nucleotides, the CDR3 is TGTGCCAGCAGCCGCAAGAAAACCGGGACTAGTATCTACAATGAGCAGTTCTTC.

This rearrangement joins TRBV7-2 to TRBJ1-4; 11 bases map to TRBD1. Germline CDR1 SGHTA, CDR2 FQGNSA. The trim removed 2 bases at V and 11 bases at J, leaving 16 bases unmatched. The CDR3 consists of 18 residues. The CDR3 region is CASSLTPRGGQGAAKLFF. CDR3 nucleotides: TGTGCCAGCAGCTTAACCCCTCGGGGCGGACAGGGGGCCGCCAAACTGTTTTTT.

The chain links TRBV19 to TRBJ1-2; no clear D gene. The CDR3 runs 14 residues. V lost 1 base and J 8 bases, leaving 14 bases between the germline ends. CDR1 and CDR2 (germline): LNHDA, SQIVND (reference sequence). The CDR3 region is CASSIGALMVGYTF. Written as DNA, the CDR3 is TGTGCCAGTAGTATAGGGGCCCTGATGGTCGGCTACACCTTC. The whole variable domain, remainder taken from reference TRBV19 and TRBJ1-2, is DGGITQSPKYLFRKEGQNVTLSCEQNLNHDAMYWYRQDPGQGLRLIYYSQIVNDFQKGDIAEGYSVSREKKESFPLTVTSAQKNPTAFYLCASSIGALMVGYTFGSGTRLTVV.

Remarks on this clone: One junction end disagrees with the germline gene, perhaps due to a read error. V gene TRBV10-3 combines with J gene TRBJ1-2; D uncertain. The CDR3 contains 14 residues. Germline V lookup: CDR1 ENHRY, CDR2 SYGVKD. The CDR3 spells CAISESFGDLRAYF. CDR3 sequence (DNA): TGTGCCATCAGTGAGTCGTTCGGTGATTTGAGGGCATACTTC.

This clone was counted once. The V call is TRBV7-6, the J call TRBJ1-5; 11 bases align to TRBD1. The CDR3 runs to 19 residues. The V gene end was trimmed by 3 bases and the J gene end by 2 bases; junction bases not matched to a gene: 12. The germline CDR1 and CDR2 sequences are SGHVS and FNYEAQ. CDR3 in DNA: TGTGCCAGCAGCTTGAGCCCCCGGACAGGGGGCGCGGGCAATCAGCCCCAGCATTTT. It specifies CASSLSPRTGGAGNQPQHF.

This chain connects TRBV27 to TRBJ1-1; D uncertain. From germline, CDR1 is MNHEY and CDR2 SMNVEV (reference sequence). The V end lost 6 bases, the J end lost 0 bases, and 11 bases lay between the germline ends. This CDR3 is 14 amino acids long. CDR3 protein: CASSPTPVNTEAFF. In DNA form, the CDR3 reads TGTGCCAGCAGCCCTACGCCGGTGAACACTGAAGCTTTCTTT.

V usage is TRBV7-9 and J usage is TRBJ2-7; 10 bases agree with TRBD2. The germline gives CDR1 SEHNR, CDR2 FQNEAQ (reference sequence). This CDR3 has 15 amino acids. V was clipped by 3 bases and J by 2 bases; unmatched bases: 4. CDR3 in DNA: TGTGCCAGCAGCTTTCCCCTAGCGGGGGCCTACGAGCAGTACTTC. This gives the protein CASSFPLAGAYEQYF.

The sample holds a few counts of this clone. The CDR3 sequence: CASSISGSGYNEQFF. Here the CDR3 DNA reads TGTGCCAGCAGCATTAGCGGGAGTGGGTACAATGAGCAGTTCTTC. The chain combines TRBV9 with TRBJ2-1; 9 nucleotides align to TRBD2. Germline V gene data show CDR1 as SGDLS and CDR2 as YYNGEE. The CDR3 is 15 amino acids. V lost 4 bases to trimming and J lost 4 bases; unmatched junction nucleotides: 6.